This T cell receptor beta chain was documented in a study of beta chain features in type 1 diabetes. The V gene's germline CDR1 is KGHSH and CDR2 LQKENI. This CDR3 has 17 amino acids. With 1 base clipped from V and 2 bases from J, the junction kept 7 bases outside the gene matches. This clone was seen a handful of times. The study reverse transcribed the entire isolated RNA, so it sequenced expressed TCRB transcripts. Naive, central memory and regulatory T cell samples produced a mean of roughly 3.8 million reads. Generated by immunoSEQ multiplex PCR, the TCRdb table keeps only in-frame clones and is missing some. The sample contains fewer than 350,000 clones, roughly 8% of which appear only once.

Sequenced input: central memory CD4+ T cells from blood. The clonotype was recovered from a young woman in good health. The chain has TRBV18 and TRBJ2-3, with 9 nucleotides matching TRBD2. In DNA, the CDR3 is TGTGCCAGCTCACCACAGATTAGCGGGGGTCCCACAGATACGCAGTATTTT. Amino acids: CASSPQISGGPTDTQYF.